This TCR beta chain was obtained from a study of Ad26.COV2.S vaccination and SARS-CoV-2 variants. Whole-study findings and limits: The study found higher spike-specific TCR breadth in vaccine than placebo recipients.

Germline V gene lookup returns CDR1 LNHNV and CDR2 YYDKDF (reference sequence). V lost 5 bases and J lost 3, with 15 bases in between. CDR3 length: 15 amino acids. In the case of this clone: Antigen specificity is unknown.

Measured with immunoSEQ multiplex PCR; TCRdb has only the in-frame clones, and not every one. Of more than 150,000 clones in the sample, around nine tenths were seen once. The input for sequencing was peripheral blood, taken after recovery from COVID-19. The gene calls are TRBV15 and TRBJ2-3; D gene unclear. This clonotype was sampled from a human donor who had recovered from COVID-19. The CDR3 DNA follows: TGTGCCACCAGCTCCGTTCCTGTGGGTACAGATACGCAGTATTTT. Protein: CATSSVPVGTDTQYF. Full variable domain (outside the CDR3, taken from reference TRBV15 and TRBJ2-3): DAMVIQNPRYQVTQFGKPVTLSCSQTLNHNVMYWYQQKSSQAPKLLFHYYDKDFNNEADTPDNFQSRRPNTSFCFLDIRSPGLGDTAMYLCATSSVPVGTDTQYFGPGTRLTVL.